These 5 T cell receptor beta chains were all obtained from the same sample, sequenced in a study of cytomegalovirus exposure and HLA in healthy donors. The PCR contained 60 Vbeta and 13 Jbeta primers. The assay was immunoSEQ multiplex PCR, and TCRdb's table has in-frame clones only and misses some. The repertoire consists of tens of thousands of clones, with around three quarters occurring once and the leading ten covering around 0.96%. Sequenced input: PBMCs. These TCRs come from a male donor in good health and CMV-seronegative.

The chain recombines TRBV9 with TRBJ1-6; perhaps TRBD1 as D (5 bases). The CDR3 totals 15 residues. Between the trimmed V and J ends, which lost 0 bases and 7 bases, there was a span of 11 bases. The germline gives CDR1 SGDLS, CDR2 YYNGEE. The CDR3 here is CASSVVGSGNSPLHF. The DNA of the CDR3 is TGTGCCAGCAGCGTAGTAGGGTCAGGGAATTCACCCCTCCACTTT.

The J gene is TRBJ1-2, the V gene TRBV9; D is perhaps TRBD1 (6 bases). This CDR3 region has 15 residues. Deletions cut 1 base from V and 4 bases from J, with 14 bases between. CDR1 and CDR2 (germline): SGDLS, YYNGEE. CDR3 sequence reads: CASSVSTKGVYGYTF. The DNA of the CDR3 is TGTGCCAGCAGCGTATCGACGAAGGGGGTCTATGGCTACACCTTC.

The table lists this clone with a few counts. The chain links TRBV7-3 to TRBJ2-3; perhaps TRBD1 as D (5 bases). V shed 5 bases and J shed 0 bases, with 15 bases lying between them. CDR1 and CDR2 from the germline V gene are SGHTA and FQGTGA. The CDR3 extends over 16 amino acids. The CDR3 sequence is CASSPTWAGSTDTQYF. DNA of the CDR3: TGTGCCAGCAGCCCTACGTGGGCAGGGAGCACAGATACGCAGTATTTT. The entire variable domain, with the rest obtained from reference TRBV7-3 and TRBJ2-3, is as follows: GAGVSQTPSNKVTEKGKYVELRCDPISGHTALYWYRQSLGQGPEFLIYFQGTGAADDSGLPNDRFFAVRPEGSVSTLKIQRTERGDSAVYLCASSPTWAGSTDTQYFGPGTRLTVL.

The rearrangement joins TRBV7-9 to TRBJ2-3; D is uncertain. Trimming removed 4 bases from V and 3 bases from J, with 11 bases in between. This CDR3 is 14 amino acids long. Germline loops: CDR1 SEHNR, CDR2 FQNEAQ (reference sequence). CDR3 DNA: TGTGCCAGCAGCTCTAGGTTTGAGACAGATACGCAGTATTTT. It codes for CASSSRFETDTQYF.

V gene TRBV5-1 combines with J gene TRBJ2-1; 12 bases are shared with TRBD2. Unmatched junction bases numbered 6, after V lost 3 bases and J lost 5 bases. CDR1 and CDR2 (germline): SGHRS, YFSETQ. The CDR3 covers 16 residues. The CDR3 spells CASSYSSGRADNEQFF. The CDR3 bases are TGCGCCAGCAGCTACTCTAGCGGGAGGGCCGACAATGAGCAGTTCTTC.